This TCR beta chain is from a study of T cells after yellow fever vaccination. Study background: Some fractions had low cell numbers, and these were prepared with SMART-Seq v4 Ultra Low Input.

This clonotype was seen more than once but under ten times. Germline CDR1 is SGHAT and CDR2 is FQNNGV. This CDR3 has 17 residues. J was trimmed by 3 bases and V by 6 bases; bases with no gene match: 15. UMIs were added to TCR cDNA along with a universal primer site when it was made by 5'RACE template switching. One entry per CDR3 protein, called by TCRdb with MiXCR from the 5' RACE reads. The sample lists around 310,000 distinct CDR3 sequences, roughly 3.5% occurring once. The rearrangement links TRBV11-2 to TRBJ1-1, with TRBD1 matching 8 bases. This clonotype originated in a man between 18 and 29 years old who received the YFV17D yellow fever vaccine. The sample was PBMCs, taken on the day of the yellow fever booster vaccination. Written as DNA, the CDR3 is TGTGCCAGCAGACCAGGAGGGCAGGGGGCGCCGGACACTGAAGCTTTCTTT. It is translated as CASRPGGQGAPDTEAFF.